A few counts support the clone carrying this T cell receptor (beta chain). TCRdb redid the calling of the RT-PCR reads with MiXCR, one entry per CDR3 protein. This table has about 960,000 distinct CDR3 sequences, about a sixth appearing once. The sample is drawn from a study of patients and donors after allogeneic stem cell transplantation. Trimming took 7 bases from V and 5 from J, leaving 12 bases between them. The CDR3 has 13 residues. Germline V gives CDR1 SGHDT, CDR2 YYEEEE. What was sequenced was blood, either unsorted or a sorted T cell fraction (not recorded which). The rearrangement uses TRBV5-6 and TRBJ2-2, with D perhaps given as TRBD1 or TRBD2 (6 bases each). The sequence was obtained from a human donor who was either an allogeneic HSCT recipient or a stem cell or donor lymphocyte infusion donor (not recorded which). It is not recorded whose cells these are; they may come from a transplant donor. The CDR3 loop reads CASLWGATGELFF. In DNA form, the CDR3 reads TGTGCCAGCTTGTGGGGGGCGACCGGGGAGCTGTTTTTT.